These 24 T cell receptor beta chains were all obtained from the same sample, sequenced in a study of regulatory T cells in long-lasting Graves disease (dated by TCRdb to about 2021). The label giving this sample's time point can be read as: persistent/refractory GD, antithyroid drugs over 5 years with positive TRAb. RNA was extracted from PBMCs in TRIzol for both TCR sequencing and RNA sequencing. Library preparation employed multiplex PCR. Sequencing relied on an Illumina HiSeq 4000. TCR beta libraries were built with iRepertoire HTBI primers and Arm-PCR amplification of CDR3 regions. The public reads were reanalyzed by TCRdb: fastp trimming at Q25, MiXCR alignment, in-frame beta chains only. Records with the same CDR3 protein are collapsed into one entry carrying the most frequent genes and DNA. This sample lists 350,000 to 500,000 distinct CDR3 sequences; around 20% were detected once. Jointly, the top ten make up approximately 14% of the sample.

The specimen comprised peripheral blood mononuclear cells (PBMCs), sampled when the disease was refractory, from a patient treated with antithyroid drugs. These receptors all come from a female donor with Graves disease.

In its sample, this clonotype was seen many times. The chain recombines TRBV20-1 with TRBJ1-1; 7 positions match TRBD1. The CDR3 length is 13 residues. With V trimmed by 5 bases and J by 8 bases, 11 bases remained unmatched. Germline assignment: CDR1 DFQATT and CDR2 SNEGSKA (reference sequence). The CDR3 here is CSAPGQAGEEAFF. CDR3 coding DNA: TGCAGTGCTCCTGGACAGGCTGGGGAGGAAGCTTTCTTT.

This clonotype was seen a single time. The chain joins TRBV24-1 to TRBJ2-1; TRBD2 might be the D (6 bases). The CDR3 runs 15 residues. Per the germline V gene, CDR1 is KGHDR and CDR2 is SFDVKD. V was pared by 4 bases and J by 6 bases, with 15 bases between. The CDR3 sequence: CATSDLDLASNEQFF. The CDR3 coding sequence is TGTGCCACCAGTGACCTCGATCTAGCGTCCAATGAGCAGTTCTTC.

There are many counts of this clonotype. The rearrangement links TRBV5-1 to TRBJ2-2, with 12 bases lining up with TRBD2. The V gene end was trimmed by 7 bases and the J gene end by 3 bases; junction bases not matched to a gene: 4. CDR1 SGHRS and CDR2 YFSETQ come from the germline V gene. CDR3 size: 15 residues. CDR3 nucleotide sequence: TGCGCCAGCCTACCTAGCGGGAGGGACACCGGGGAGCTGTTTTTT. This sequence encodes CASLPSGRDTGELFF.

The chain has TRBV28 and TRBJ2-5; 12 bases align to TRBD2. TRBJ2-1 explains the end of the DNA better; the J call may be wrong. The CDR3 totals 17 residues. The germline V gene has CDR1 MDHEN and CDR2 SYDVKM. The chain's CDR3 is CASSFPPSGRAGGEQFF. DNA of the CDR3: TGTGCCAGCAGTTTTCCCCCTAGCGGGAGGGCCGGAGGTGAGCAGTTCTTC.

Only a few counts were recorded for this clonotype. The rearrangement links TRBV19 to TRBJ2-7; D may be TRBD1 (5 bases). Germline V gene data show CDR1 as LNHDA and CDR2 as SQIVND (reference sequence). With 6 bases removed from V and 2 bases from J, the gap between germline ends came to 8 bases. The CDR3 extends over 12 amino acids. As DNA, the CDR3 is TGTGCCAGTAGGCGGACACCCTACGAGCAGTACTTC. It encodes CASRRTPYEQYF. Full variable domain (rest looked up from reference TRBV19 and TRBJ2-7): DGGITQSPKYLFRKEGQNVTLSCEQNLNHDAMYWYRQDPGQGLRLIYYSQIVNDFQKGDIAEGYSVSREKKESFPLTVTSAQKNPTAFYLCASRRTPYEQYFGPGTRLTVT.

This clonotype was seen a handful of times. The chain joins TRBV7-8 to TRBJ2-2; D call uncertain. Germline CDR1 and CDR2: SGHVS and FQNEAQ. Trimming removed 1 base from V and 5 bases from J, with 17 bases in between. This CDR3 comprises 17 residues. The CDR3 loop is CASSLGSTRTYTGELFF. The CDR3 nucleotides read TGTGCCAGCAGCTTAGGGTCTACCCGCACGTATACCGGGGAGCTGTTTTTT. The full variable domain, its missing parts supplied by reference TRBV7-8 and TRBJ2-2, is GAGVSQSPRYKVAKRGQDVALRCDPISGHVSLFWYQQALGQGPEFLTYFQNEAQLDKSGLPSDRFFAERPEGSVSTLKIQRTQQEDSAVYLCASSLGSTRTYTGELFFGEGSRLTVL.

The chain links TRBV9 to TRBJ2-1; 10 bases are a match to TRBD2. The CDR3 covers 15 residues. Per germline, CDR1 SGDLS and CDR2 YYNGEE. J gave up 9 bases and V 3 bases, and 9 bases lay outside the gene matches. This CDR3 is CASSASGSLPPEQFF. DNA for the CDR3: TGTGCCAGCAGCGCTAGCGGGAGCCTACCTCCTGAGCAGTTCTTC. Complete variable domain (other parts from reference TRBV9 and TRBJ2-1): DSGVTQTPKHLITATGQRVTLRCSPRSGDLSVYWYQQSLDQGLQFLIQYYNGEERAKGNILERFSAQQFPDLHSELNLSSLELGDSALYFCASSASGSLPPEQFFGPGTRLTVL.

The J gene is TRBJ1-5, the V gene TRBV7-9; maybe TRBD1 (6 bases). The V gene lost 5 bases and the J gene lost 6 bases, with 11 bases spanning the gap. Germline V lookup: CDR1 SEHNR, CDR2 FQNEAQ (reference sequence). There are 13 residues in the CDR3. The CDR3: CASSAGASQPQHF. The CDR3 nucleotides are TGTGCCAGCAGCGCAGGGGCGAGTCAGCCCCAGCATTTT.

This sequence joins TRBV19 and TRBJ1-5; no clear D gene. The CDR3 runs 14 residues. V lost 6 bases and J lost 0, with 9 bases in between. Germline CDR1 reads LNHDA; CDR2 reads SQIVND (reference sequence). The CDR3 loop is CASSPAVSNQPQHF. CDR3 DNA: TGTGCCAGTAGCCCGGCAGTTAGCAATCAGCCCCAGCATTTT.

This sequence joins TRBV19 and TRBJ1-1; maybe TRBD1 (5 bases). Trimming cost V 9 bases and J 0 bases, with 17 bases left between them. This CDR3 contains 15 residues. CDR1 LNHDA and CDR2 SQIVND come from the germline V gene (reference sequence). The CDR3 protein is CASNGGGGLNTEAFF. The CDR3 nucleotides are TGTGCCAGCAACGGGGGAGGAGGATTGAACACTGAAGCTTTCTTT.

This clonotype was seen more than once but under ten times. The chain joins TRBV29-1 to TRBJ1-1; D ambiguous. Trimming removed 7 bases from V and 12 bases from J, with 18 bases in between. CDR1 is SQVTM, CDR2 ANQGSEA, per germline. This CDR3 has 11 residues. DNA for the CDR3: TGCAGCGATCTCTCAGACTTAGATACTTTCTTT. Its protein product is CSDLSDLDTFF.

Ten or more counts support this clonotype. The rearrangement uses TRBV28 and TRBJ2-3; D is ambiguous. CDR1 MDHEN and CDR2 SYDVKM come from the germline V gene. CDR3 length: 16 residues. V was cut by 6 bases and J by 0 bases, with 16 bases left in between. This CDR3 reads CASSPPLGASTDTQYF. Here the CDR3 DNA reads TGTGCCAGCAGCCCTCCCCTAGGAGCTAGCACAGATACGCAGTATTTT. Looking up the rest from reference TRBV28 and TRBJ2-3 gives the full variable domain: DVKVTQSSRYLVKRTGEKVFLECVQDMDHENMFWYRQDPGLGLRLIYFSYDVKMKEKGDIPEGYSVSREKKERFSLILESASTNQTSMYLCASSPPLGASTDTQYFGPGTRLTVL.

This clonotype was found a few times. The gene calls are TRBV5-1 and TRBJ2-4; 9 nucleotides agree with TRBD1. This CDR3 has 16 residues. From germline, CDR1 is SGHRS and CDR2 YFSETQ. V trimming: 4 bases; J trimming: 3 bases; junction bases outside the gene matches: 8. Here the CDR3 reads CASSLGQGLYKNIQYF. CDR3 sequence (DNA): TGCGCCAGCAGCCTGGGACAGGGACTCTACAAAAACATTCAGTACTTC.

This clonotype was seen repeatedly, ten times or more. The rearrangement joins TRBV12-3 or TRBV12-4 to TRBJ1-4; D uncertain. This CDR3 contains 15 residues. The V end lost 3 bases, the J end lost 7 bases, and 15 bases lay between the germline ends. The DNA of the CDR3 is TGTGCCAGCAGTTTTGCCCGACGGGATGGTGAAAAACTGTTTTTT. This encodes CASSFARRDGEKLFF.

This clonotype was detected a few times. The chain carries TRBV3-1 and TRBJ2-7; unclear D gene. The CDR3 is 14 residues long. Germline V gene sequence: CDR1 LGHDT, CDR2 YNNKEL (reference sequence). V was pared by 1 base and J by 2 bases, with 9 bases between. The CDR3 region has the DNA TGTGCCAGCAGCCAAGTATCGGGCCCCTACGAGCAGTACTTC. Its protein product is CASSQVSGPYEQYF.

This clonotype was seen a handful of times. V usage is TRBV5-1 and J usage is TRBJ1-1; D unresolved. Germline CDR1 and CDR2: SGHRS and YFSETQ. Trimming pared 0 bases from V and 6 bases from J, leaving 12 bases between. The CDR3 contains 14 residues. CDR3 coding DNA: TGCGCCAGCAGCTTGGGACTGCAGTTCGCTGAAGCTTTCTTT. It yields the protein CASSLGLQFAEAFF.

This clonotype has ten or more counts. CDR3 sequence: CASKTGTQYQETQYF. CDR3 nucleotides: TGTGCCAGCAAAACCGGGACACAGTACCAAGAGACCCAGTACTTC. This chain connects TRBV2 to TRBJ2-5; perhaps TRBD1 as D (6 bases). Germline CDR1 SNHLY, CDR2 FYNNEI. The germline V and J ends were trimmed by 7 bases and 0 bases, with 15 bases remaining between them. The CDR3 is 15 residues long.

This clonotype was observed a few times. This sequence joins TRBV15 and TRBJ1-2, with D possibly matching TRBD1 (6 bases). The V and J ends lost 7 bases and 3 bases respectively, with 18 bases between them. Germline loops: CDR1 LNHNV, CDR2 YYDKDF (reference sequence). This CDR3 is 15 amino acids long. CDR3 amino acids: CATKRGAAQDYGYTF. The CDR3 nucleotides are TGTGCCACCAAAAGGGGGGCAGCTCAAGACTATGGCTACACCTTC.

This clonotype was seen repeatedly, ten times or more. This chain connects TRBV12-3 or TRBV12-4 to TRBJ1-1, with D uncertain. There are 13 residues in the CDR3. V was pared by 5 bases and J by 3 bases, with 10 bases between. The chain's CDR3 is CASSPRLDTEAFF. The CDR3 nucleotides read TGTGCCAGCAGTCCACGACTAGACACTGAAGCTTTCTTT.

This clonotype turned up a few times. The chain joins TRBV6-2 or TRBV6-3 to TRBJ1-2; D is undetermined. Germline CDR1 MNHEY, CDR2 SVGEGT. V lost 8 bases, J lost 0 bases, and 7 bases lay in between. The CDR3 is 12 amino acids. The CDR3 is CASGSANYGYTF. The CDR3 DNA is TGTGCCAGCGGGTCGGCTAACTATGGCTACACCTTC.

Notes on this clonotype: Being one base from a much bigger clone, this may be a read error. V usage is TRBV12-3 or TRBV12-4 and J usage is TRBJ2-7; D is perhaps TRBD1 (5 bases). CDR3 length: 14 amino acids. The ends were cut back, 3 bases at V and 5 bases at J, with 14 bases in the middle. The CDR3 DNA sequence: TGTGCCAGCAGTTTGCTGACAGTGGCCGACGAGCAGTACTTC. It yields the protein CASSLLTVADEQYF.

This chain links TRBV7-9 with TRBJ1-2; 9 nucleotides agree with TRBD1. The CDR3 extends over 16 amino acids. Germline loops: CDR1 SEHNR, CDR2 FQNEAQ (reference sequence). V lost 1 base to trimming and J lost 6 bases; unmatched junction nucleotides: 9. DNA for the CDR3: TGTGCCAGCAGCTTAGTTGTCACAGGGGGCGCGGATGGCTACACCTTC. Amino acid sequence: CASSLVVTGGADGYTF.

This clonotype was seen many times. The rearrangement uses TRBV20-1 and TRBJ1-5; TRBD1 might be the D (5 bases). Trimming removed 6 bases from V and 2 bases from J, with 26 bases in between. Germline CDR1 DFQATT, CDR2 SNEGSKA (reference sequence). There are 18 residues in the CDR3. The DNA of the CDR3 is TGCAGTGCCCTACCGGCGGGGCGAGAGGCTATTGGCAATCAGCCCCAGCATTTT. This encodes CSALPAGREAIGNQPQHF.

This clonotype showed up just a few times. The chain has TRBV12-3 or TRBV12-4 and TRBJ2-5; tentatively, D is TRBD1 (6 bases). Trimming removed 5 bases from V and 4 bases from J, with 11 bases in between. The CDR3 covers 13 residues. The CDR3 coding sequence is TGTGCCAGCAGTCCCGGGACACCAGAGACCCAGTACTTC. Amino acids: CASSPGTPETQYF.